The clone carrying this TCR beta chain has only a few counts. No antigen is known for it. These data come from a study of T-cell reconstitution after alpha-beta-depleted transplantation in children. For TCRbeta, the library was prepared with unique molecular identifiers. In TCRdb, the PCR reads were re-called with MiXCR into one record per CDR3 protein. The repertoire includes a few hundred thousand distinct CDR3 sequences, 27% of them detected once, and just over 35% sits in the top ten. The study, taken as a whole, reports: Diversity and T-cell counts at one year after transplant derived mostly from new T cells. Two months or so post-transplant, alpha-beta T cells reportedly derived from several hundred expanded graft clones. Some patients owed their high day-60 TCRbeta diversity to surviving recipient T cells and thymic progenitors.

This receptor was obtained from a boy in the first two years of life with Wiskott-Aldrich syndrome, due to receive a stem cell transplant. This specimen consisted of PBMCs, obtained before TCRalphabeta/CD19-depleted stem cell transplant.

The DNA of the CDR3 is TGCAGTGCTAGCGATGCGGGCGGCTACACCTTC. Translating gives CSASDAGGYTF. The rearrangement joins TRBV20-1 to TRBJ1-2; D not certain. With 3 bases removed from V and 8 bases from J, the gap between germline ends came to 10 bases. CDR1 DFQATT and CDR2 SNEGSKA come from the germline V gene (reference sequence). CDR3 length equals 11 residues.